These 17 T cell receptor beta chains were all obtained from the same sample, sequenced in a study of tumor and adjacent non-tumor tissue in lung cancer. The template was RNA from unsorted bulk tissue. TCRbeta libraries were built with three rounds of nested PCR, modified from ARM-PCR. Each CDR3 protein is one row after TCRdb ran MiXCR on the multiplex PCR reads. The table includes over 100,000 distinct CDR3 sequences, 75% detected once. The sequenced material came from lung tumor tissue. The receptors were sampled from a woman in her sixties or seventies with non-small cell lung cancer.

Comment on this clonotype: One end of the junction fails to match germline, which may point to a read error. This CDR3 is CNVSKGDTQYF. The CDR3 region has the DNA TGCAACGTTTCGAAGGGGGATACCCAGTATTTT. The V call is TRBV29-1, the J call TRBJ2-3, with TRBD1 as a possible D gene (6 bases). In germline, CDR1 is SQVTM, CDR2 ANQGSEA. The CDR3 has 11 amino acids.

This clonotype was counted ten times or more. The CDR3 reads CASSLDRGPGANVLTF. CDR3 nucleotides: TGTGCCAGCAGCTTGGATAGGGGTCCTGGGGCCAACGTCCTGACTTTC. The chain combines TRBV5-4 with TRBJ2-6; possibly TRBD1 for D (5 bases). Trimming removed 0 bases from V and 2 bases from J, with 9 bases in between. The CDR3 runs to 16 residues. In germline, CDR1 is SGHNT, CDR2 YYREEE (reference sequence).

Regarding this clonotype: This could be a read error, since a much larger clone is one nucleotide away. The V and J genes are TRBV20-1 and TRBJ2-1, with 10 bases matching TRBD2. J lost 4 bases, V lost 6 bases, and 6 bases had no gene match. CDR1 is DFQATT, CDR2 SNEGSKA, per germline (reference sequence). The CDR3 length is 14 residues. CDR3 sequence (DNA): TGCAGTGCAGTAGCGGGAGGTTTATACAATGAGCAGTTCTTC. It encodes CSAVAGGLYNEQFF.

The rearrangement uses TRBV12-3 or TRBV12-4 and TRBJ2-5, with D tentatively TRBD1 (6 bases). This CDR3 is 16 amino acids long. Trimming cost V 7 bases and J 4 bases, with 22 bases left between them. Here the CDR3 reads CASNRPVGGNGETQYF. CDR3 DNA: TGTGCCAGCAATCGGCCCGTAGGGGGAAATGGAGAGACCCAGTACTTC.

To note about this clonotype: The junction departs from germline at one end; a sequencing error may be responsible. The gene calls are TRBV6-6 and TRBJ2-7; 9 bases are a match to TRBD1. CDR3 size: 15 residues. Germline loops: CDR1 MNHNY, CDR2 SVGAGI (reference sequence). The CDR3, as DNA: TGTGCCAGCAATCAACAGACAGGGGGAGACTACGGGCAGTACTTC. As protein: CASNQQTGGDYGQYF.

Worth noting for this clonotype: A junction end diverges from the germline sequence, so it may reflect a read error. The chain couples TRBV19 to TRBJ2-5; TRBD1 agrees at 7 bases. The closer fit of TRBJ2-1 to the DNA end suggests the J call may be wrong. CDR1 is LNHDA, CDR2 SQIVND, per germline (reference sequence). This CDR3 comprises 14 residues. The CDR3 sequence: CTSSILGQQETQFF. The CDR3 coding sequence is TGTACCAGTAGTATACTGGGACAGCAAGAGACCCAGTTCTTC.

Remarks on this clonotype: A read error is possible here, since a much larger clone lies one base away. This rearrangement joins TRBV4-3 to TRBJ2-7, with D unclear. Germline CDR1 LGHNA, CDR2 YSLEER. The CDR3 is 14 amino acids. Trimming pared 1 base from V and 5 bases from J, leaving 12 bases between. CDR3 sequence (DNA): TGCGCCAGCAGCCAAGGTAGCAACGCCCACGAGCAGTACTTC. Protein: CASSQGSNAHEQYF.

A note on this clonotype: Compared with germline, one end of the junction differs, possibly owing to a read error. The rearrangement uses TRBV28 and TRBJ1-2; possibly TRBD1 for D (5 bases). Germline CDR1 reads MDHEN; CDR2 reads SYDVKM. The CDR3 runs to 13 residues. Here the CDR3 DNA reads TGTGCCAGCAGTCAGGGAGAGAGCTATGGCTACAGCTTC. Its protein product is CASSQGESYGYSF.

The chain has TRBV11-2 and TRBJ1-1; D gene uncertain. CDR3 length: 13 residues. Germline CDR1 and CDR2: SGHAT and FQNNGV. V lost 6 bases and J 1 base, leaving 9 bases between the germline ends. CDR3 coding DNA: TGTGCCAGCAGACTGGGAGGGAACACTGAAGCTTTCTTT. As protein: CASRLGGNTEAFF.

This chain uses TRBV11-2 with TRBJ2-3; D unclear. The V gene's germline CDR1 is SGHAT and CDR2 FQNNGV. The CDR3 loop spans 11 amino acids. In nucleotides, the CDR3 is TGTGCATGCAGCTTATCAGATACGCAGTATTTT. Translating it yields CACSLSDTQYF.

Regarding this clonotype: A much larger clone lies a single base off, so this may be a read error. The J gene is TRBJ2-1, the V gene TRBV6-2 or TRBV6-3; D unresolved. Germline-derived CDR1 and CDR2 are MNHEY and SVGEGT. The CDR3 runs to 11 residues. With 2 bases removed from V and 10 bases from J, the gap between germline ends came to 6 bases. CDR3 nucleotides: TGTGCCAGCAGTTACCTCGGAGAGCAGTTCTTC. Translated, it gives CASSYLGEQFF.

The V and J genes are TRBV4-3 and TRBJ2-7; D unclear. The V gene's germline CDR1 is LGHNA and CDR2 YSLEER. This CDR3 comprises 13 residues. For the CDR3, the DNA is TGCGTCAACAGCCAAGGCAGAAACCACGAGCAGTACTTC. Translation gives CVNSQGRNHEQYF.

Concerning this clonotype itself: A junction end diverges from the germline sequence, so it may reflect a read error. The chain carries TRBV4-3 and TRBJ2-5; a weak D match, TRBD2 (5 bases). Germline V lookup: CDR1 LGHNA, CDR2 YSLEER. The CDR3 is made up of 15 amino acids. The chain's CDR3 is CTSNQDHRDVETQYF. DNA of the CDR3: TGCACCAGCAACCAAGATCATCGGGATGTGGAGACACAGTACTTC.

Note on this clonotype: The junction differs from germline at one of its ends, possibly a read error. As DNA, the CDR3 is TGTGCCAGCAGCCCATTCCCGGGACTAGCGGGCCTGTATGAAGAGACCCAGCACTTC. Protein sequence: CASSPFPGLAGLYEETQHF. This chain links TRBV11-3 with TRBJ2-5; 12 nucleotides line up with TRBD2. The CDR3 extends over 19 amino acids. Germline V CDR1 and CDR2: SGHNT, YENEEA.

The chain carries TRBV12-3 or TRBV12-4 and TRBJ1-1; D gene uncertain. CDR3 length: 12 amino acids. V was shortened by 5 bases and J by 8 bases, with 12 bases between the two germline ends. CDR3 in DNA: TGTGCCAGCAGTGCGACTCAGCCCGAAGCTTTCTTT. Translated, it gives CASSATQPEAFF.

The gene calls are TRBV28 and TRBJ2-3; TRBD2 aligns across 7 bases. Germline assignment: CDR1 MDHEN and CDR2 SYDVKM. The CDR3 is 15 amino acids. The junction had 11 bases not matched to a gene; V was cut back by 9 bases and J by 2 bases. The CDR3 DNA sequence: TGTGCCAGTGCTAGAGGGAGGGAATTCACAGATACGCAGTATTTT. The encoded protein is CASARGREFTDTQYF.

Of note for this clonotype: The germline gene is not matched at one end of the junction; a read error may be the cause. V usage is TRBV6-6 and J usage is TRBJ2-5; the match to TRBD2 covers 11 bases. CDR1 and CDR2 from the germline V gene are MNHNY and SVGAGI (reference sequence). This CDR3 has 16 amino acids. The DNA of the CDR3 is TGTACCAGCAGTACGGGGGTTGGACTAGCGGGTCACACCAAGTACTTC. Translation gives CTSSTGVGLAGHTKYF.